This entry concerns a single T cell receptor (beta chain). The method was immunoSEQ multiplex PCR; TCRdb's version includes in-frame clones alone and lacks a portion of them. The data contain some 170,000 clones, about 92% of them singletons. This CDR3 comprises 13 residues. Deletions cut 7 bases from V and 5 bases from J, with 14 bases between. Germline V gives CDR1 MNHEY, CDR2 SVGAGI. This sample is drawn from a study of T cell responses to AZD1222 COVID-19 vaccine. This clonotype was sampled from an adult in good health. The chain has TRBV6-5 and TRBJ1-1, with a weak D call TRBD1 (5 bases). The starting material was peripheral blood, obtained on day 0 of AZD1222 vaccination. The CDR3 reads CASTPDWGTEAFF. The CDR3 coding sequence is TGTGCCAGCACCCCCGATTGGGGGACTGAAGCTTTCTTT.